The 29 T cell receptor beta chains reported below all come from one sample, sequenced in a study of regulatory T cells in long-lasting Graves disease. Regarding time point: newly diagnosed GD, antithyroid drugs for less than 3 months. Making the TCR library involved RNA that had been extracted from PBMCs. TCR beta libraries were built with iRepertoire HTBI primers and Arm-PCR of CDR3 regions. TCRdb ran MiXCR on the multiplex PCR reads and lists one entry per CDR3 protein. The sample records roughly 360,000 distinct CDR3 sequences, roughly 12% being singletons. The same sample was also used in a study of T cells in Graves' hyperthyroidism and ophthalmopathy.

Sample: peripheral blood mononuclear cells (PBMCs), taken at new diagnosis, from a patient treated with antithyroid drugs. The receptor source for this set is a woman aged 18 to 35 with Graves disease.

This clonotype has at least ten counts. The chain is built from TRBV27 and TRBJ1-5, with 9 bases aligning to TRBD1. The length of the CDR3 is 15 residues. Germline V gene lookup returns CDR1 MNHEY and CDR2 SMNVEV (reference sequence). J was trimmed by 4 bases and V by 6 bases; bases with no gene match: 7. The chain's CDR3 is CASRKTGGLNQPQHF. The CDR3 bases are TGTGCCAGCAGAAAAACAGGGGGCCTTAATCAGCCCCAGCATTTT.

This chain joins TRBV7-9 and TRBJ2-1, with 8 bases lining up with TRBD2. Unmatched junction bases numbered 14, after V lost 1 base and J lost 3 bases. The CDR3 totals 19 residues. The V gene's germline CDR1 is SEHNR and CDR2 FQNEAQ (reference sequence). The CDR3 DNA is TGTGCCAGCAGCTTAGGGGGACGTGCGAGCGGGAGTTTCTACAATGAGCAGTTCTTC. Its protein is CASSLGGRASGSFYNEQFF.

This clonotype was recorded at least ten times. The chain links TRBV6-1 to TRBJ1-5, with a tentative D call TRBD1 (6 bases). Between the trimmed V and J ends, which lost 2 bases and 8 bases, there was a span of 25 bases. CDR1 and CDR2 from the germline V gene are MNHNS and SASEGT. There are 18 residues in the CDR3. The CDR3 region is CASSEFPIGTFIEEPQHF. The CDR3 coding sequence is TGTGCCAGCAGTGAATTTCCCATAGGGACATTCATTGAGGAGCCCCAGCATTTT.

This clonotype was recorded at least ten times. The chain couples TRBV6-1 to TRBJ1-1; D might be TRBD1 (6 bases). V dropped 7 bases and J dropped 5 bases, with 17 bases sitting between them. CDR3 size: 14 residues. Germline CDR1 reads MNHNS; CDR2 reads SASEGT. The chain's CDR3 is CASTFGGLRTEAFF. The DNA for the CDR3 is TGTGCCAGCACGTTTGGGGGCTTGCGGACTGAAGCTTTCTTT.

This sequence joins TRBV28 and TRBJ2-1, with D tentatively TRBD2 (6 bases). The germline V gene encodes CDR1 MDHEN and CDR2 SYDVKM. Trimming cost V 2 bases and J 13 bases, with 15 bases left between them. The CDR3 runs 13 residues. The CDR3, as DNA: TGTGCCAGCAGTTTAATGGGGGGTAGGGTTCAGTTCTTC. Translated: CASSLMGGRVQFF.

V gene TRBV7-9 combines with J gene TRBJ2-4; possible D gene TRBD2, 5 bases. The V gene's germline CDR1 is SEHNR and CDR2 FQNEAQ (reference sequence). The CDR3 spans 15 residues. Trimming removed 3 bases from V and 2 bases from J, with 11 bases in between. The CDR3 bases are TGTGCCAGCAGCTTGCTCCCCGGGACCAAAAACATTCAGTACTTC. This sequence encodes CASSLLPGTKNIQYF.

This clonotype was observed a few times. The V gene is TRBV27, the J gene TRBJ1-1, with D uncertain. Trimming shortened V by 8 bases and J by 5 bases, and 15 bases separated the two germline ends. This CDR3 spans 13 amino acids. Per the germline V gene, CDR1 is MNHEY and CDR2 is SMNVEV (reference sequence). The CDR3 sequence: CASHLARETEAFF. Written as DNA, the CDR3 is TGTGCCAGCCACCTCGCGAGAGAAACTGAAGCTTTCTTT.

This clonotype was seen at least ten times. V gene TRBV10-3 combines with J gene TRBJ2-2; D remains unclear. Trimming shortened V by 4 bases and J by 6 bases, and 15 bases separated the two germline ends. The germline gives CDR1 ENHRY, CDR2 SYGVKD. The CDR3 is 15 amino acids. The CDR3 region has the DNA TGTGCCATCAGTGCTTTCAGGACCTCCTCCGGGGAGCTGTTTTTT. Its protein is CAISAFRTSSGELFF.

This clonotype was detected many times. The chain carries TRBV25-1 and TRBJ1-1; the D is unclear. CDR3 size: 12 residues. The V gene's germline CDR1 is MGHDK and CDR2 SYGVNS. Trimming shortened V by 3 bases and J by 2 bases, and 4 bases separated the two germline ends. Here the CDR3 reads CASSDSNTEAFF. The CDR3 nucleotides are TGTGCCAGCAGTGACAGCAACACTGAAGCTTTCTTT.

This clonotype was recorded a few times. The CDR3 coding sequence is TGTGCCAGCAGCCCCCGGACAGGGCAGAATGAAGCTTTCTTT. Its translation: CASSPRTGQNEAFF. The chain joins TRBV9 to TRBJ1-1; 8 nucleotides match TRBD1. CDR3 length: 14 residues. Germline trimming cut 4 bases from V and 7 bases from J; bases unmatched to any gene: 9. The germline V gene encodes CDR1 SGDLS and CDR2 YYNGEE.

This chain connects TRBV7-9 to TRBJ1-1, with a tentative D call TRBD1 (6 bases). The V gene lost 4 bases and the J gene lost 1 base, with 16 bases spanning the gap. The germline gives CDR1 SEHNR, CDR2 FQNEAQ (reference sequence). This CDR3 has 16 amino acids. The CDR3 here is CASSYTGGLKNTEAFF. In DNA form, the CDR3 reads TGTGCCAGCAGCTACACCGGGGGGCTGAAGAACACTGAAGCTTTCTTT. The whole variable domain, filled in from reference TRBV7-9 and TRBJ1-1, reads DTGVSQNPRHKITKRGQNVTFRCDPISEHNRLYWYRQTLGQGPEFLTYFQNEAQLEKSRLLSDRFSAERPKGSFSTLEIQRTEQGDSAMYLCASSYTGGLKNTEAFFGQGTRLTVV.

This clonotype was recorded at least ten times. This chain links TRBV20-1 with TRBJ2-7; perhaps TRBD2 as D (6 bases). This CDR3 is 13 amino acids long. Trimming left V 4 bases short and J 4 bases short, with 14 bases between. Germline V CDR1 and CDR2: DFQATT, SNEGSKA (reference sequence). As DNA, the CDR3 is TGCAGTGCTACCTCCGCTGGGGGGTACGAGCAGTACGTC. Translated, it gives CSATSAGGYEQYV.

This clonotype was observed many times. The CDR3, as DNA: TGTGCCAGCAGCCAGGGCGGGACAGTCTCCTACGAGCAGTACTTC. The encoded protein is CASSQGGTVSYEQYF. The chain carries TRBV14 and TRBJ2-7; tentative D call: TRBD1 (7 bases). V was trimmed by 3 bases and J by 0 bases, leaving 12 bases between them. This CDR3 has 15 residues. Germline loops: CDR1 SGHDN, CDR2 FVKESK.

The rearrangement links TRBV28 to TRBJ1-1; D is undetermined. The CDR3 loop spans 12 amino acids. Per germline, CDR1 MDHEN and CDR2 SYDVKM. V lost 9 bases to trimming and J lost 1 base, with 9 bases between them. The CDR3 DNA sequence: TGTGCCAGTACCACACGGAACACTGAAGCTTTCTTT. It translates to CASTTRNTEAFF. Complete variable domain (other parts from reference TRBV28 and TRBJ1-1): DVKVTQSSRYLVKRTGEKVFLECVQDMDHENMFWYRQDPGLGLRLIYFSYDVKMKEKGDIPEGYSVSREKKERFSLILESASTNQTSMYLCASTTRNTEAFFGQGTRLTVV.

The V and J genes are TRBV6-1 and TRBJ2-3, with D unresolved. Germline lookup yields CDR1 MNHNS and CDR2 SASEGT. V lost 6 bases to trimming and J lost 2 bases, with 9 bases between them. The CDR3 consists of 13 residues. DNA for the CDR3: TGTGCCAGCAGAGGAACCAACACAGATACGCAGTATTTT. This encodes CASRGTNTDTQYF.

The chain recombines TRBV4-3 with TRBJ1-1; the D is unclear. CDR1 and CDR2 (germline): LGHNA, YSLEER. The CDR3 runs to 13 residues. The V end lost 1 base, the J end lost 5 bases, and 8 bases lay between the germline ends. The CDR3, as DNA: TGCGCCAGCAGCCAAGCACAGAGAACTGAAGCTTTCTTT. It encodes CASSQAQRTEAFF.

This clonotype appeared many times. The chain is built from TRBV6-2 or TRBV6-3 and TRBJ2-3; 7 bases map to TRBD2. The J segment lost 2 bases and the V segment lost 2 bases, leaving 4 bases of the junction unmatched. This CDR3 contains 15 residues. Germline CDR1 reads MNHEY; CDR2 reads SVGEGT. DNA of the CDR3: TGTGCCAGCAGTTACGGGGCGGGGGTCACAGATACGCAGTATTTT. Protein product: CASSYGAGVTDTQYF.

This clonotype was picked up a small number of times. The gene calls are TRBV7-3 and TRBJ2-2; D may be TRBD1 (7 bases). This CDR3 has 14 residues. The germline CDR1 and CDR2 sequences are SGHTA and FQGTGA. The V and J ends lost 2 bases and 6 bases respectively, with 10 bases between them. CDR3 DNA sequence: TGTGCCAGCAGCTTAGACAGGGAGGCCGGGGAGCTGTTTTTT. This codes for CASSLDREAGELFF.

This clonotype was picked up a small number of times. This chain joins TRBV7-2 and TRBJ2-7; TRBD2 is a possible D gene (6 bases). Deletions cut 2 bases from V and 4 bases from J, with 9 bases between. Germline CDR1 SGHTA, CDR2 FQGNSA. The CDR3 covers 13 residues. CDR3 sequence reads: CASSLPGDYEQYV. CDR3 in DNA: TGTGCCAGCAGCTTACCGGGGGATTACGAGCAGTACGTC.

Only a few counts were recorded for this clonotype. The rearrangement joins TRBV4-3 to TRBJ2-1, with 7 bases identical to TRBD2. Germline CDR1 is LGHNA and CDR2 is YSLEER. CDR3 length: 15 residues. J gave up 7 bases and V 4 bases, and 10 bases lay outside the gene matches. The CDR3 DNA follows: TGCGCCAGCAGCCCTGGGGGGGGACGGTTAAATGAGCAGTTCTTC. The encoded protein is CASSPGGGRLNEQFF.

This clonotype was recorded many times. The gene calls are TRBV20-1 and TRBJ2-5; tentatively, D is TRBD1 (6 bases). CDR3 length equals 13 residues. Germline CDR1 DFQATT, CDR2 SNEGSKA (reference sequence). Trimming shortened V by 5 bases and J by 3 bases, and 13 bases separated the two germline ends. Here the CDR3 reads CSAEDRPEETQYF. In nucleotides, the CDR3 is TGCAGTGCTGAGGACAGACCTGAAGAGACCCAGTACTTC.

This clonotype has at least ten counts. The chain joins TRBV12-3 or TRBV12-4 to TRBJ2-1; 12 bases match TRBD2. J gave up 7 bases and V 6 bases, and 4 bases lay outside the gene matches. The CDR3 is made up of 14 amino acids. CDR3 sequence reads: CASSGLAGRNEQFF. The CDR3 nucleotides are TGTGCCAGCAGCGGACTAGCGGGGAGGAATGAGCAGTTCTTC.

This clonotype came up many times. The CDR3 DNA is TGTGCCAGCAGCCCCAAGAACGGACTAGCGGGAGATGATACGCAGTATTTT. The encoded protein is CASSPKNGLAGDDTQYF. The V call is TRBV7-9, the J call TRBJ2-3; 13 bases line up with TRBD2. CDR1 and CDR2 from the germline V gene are SEHNR and FQNEAQ (reference sequence). This CDR3 has 17 amino acids. J gave up 6 bases and V 5 bases, and 11 bases lay outside the gene matches.

The V and J genes are TRBV25-1 and TRBJ2-7; D is possibly TRBD1 (5 bases). Germline V gene sequence: CDR1 MGHDK, CDR2 SYGVNS. The CDR3 has 14 amino acids. V was clipped by 0 bases and J by 5 bases, with 11 bases between them. The chain's CDR3 is CASSEYAGPNEQYF. The DNA of the CDR3 is TGTGCCAGCAGTGAATATGCAGGGCCCAACGAGCAGTACTTC.

This clonotype was picked up many times. V usage is TRBV6-1 and J usage is TRBJ1-1, with D unclear. The V and J ends lost 6 bases and 0 bases respectively, with 11 bases between them. CDR1 and CDR2 from the germline V gene are MNHNS and SASEGT. The CDR3 is 14 residues long. CDR3 amino acids: CASSQNNMNTEAFF. The CDR3 coding sequence is TGTGCCAGCAGCCAAAACAACATGAACACTGAAGCTTTCTTT.

This clonotype turned up a few times. This chain links TRBV20-1 with TRBJ1-2, with 8 bases fitting TRBD1. Germline V CDR1 and CDR2: DFQATT, SNEGSKA (reference sequence). This CDR3 spans 13 amino acids. The V gene end was trimmed by 4 bases and the J gene end by 6 bases; junction bases not matched to a gene: 7. The DNA of the CDR3 is TGCAGTGCTAAGAGGACAGGGACGCATGGCTACACCTTC. Translated: CSAKRTGTHGYTF.

This clonotype was seen repeatedly, ten times or more. The J gene is TRBJ1-1, the V gene TRBV12-3 or TRBV12-4; no firm D call. The V end lost 0 bases, the J end lost 4 bases, and 12 bases lay between the germline ends. The CDR3 loop spans 15 amino acids. The CDR3 sequence is CASSLARAFVTEAFF. In nucleotides, the CDR3 is TGTGCCAGCAGTTTAGCTAGGGCCTTCGTCACTGAAGCTTTCTTT.

This clonotype has a count of ten or more. The chain carries TRBV24-1 and TRBJ1-2, with 8 nucleotides matching TRBD1. V shed 3 bases, J shed 6 bases, and the junction held 2 bases outside the gene matches. This CDR3 is built from 13 residues. Germline CDR1 and CDR2: KGHDR and SFDVKD. CDR3 DNA: TGTGCCACCAGTGATGGGACAGGCGATGGCTACACCTTC. Translated: CATSDGTGDGYTF.

V and J are TRBV7-2 and TRBJ2-5; 12 nucleotides match TRBD2. CDR3 length equals 16 residues. Germline CDR1 and CDR2: SGHTA and FQGNSA. Losses at the gene ends were 2 bases for V and 4 bases for J; bases not matched to a gene: 5. CDR3 DNA: TGTGCCAGCAGCTTACAAGGGGGACTAGCGGGAGAGACCCAGTACTTC. It specifies CASSLQGGLAGETQYF.